These T cell receptor beta chains were read from a single sample in a study of T cell responses to AZD1222 COVID-19 vaccine. Profiling relied on immunoSEQ multiplex PCR, and the TCRdb table lists in-frame clones only, not all of them. This sample yields 55,000 to 80,000 clones, of which approximately 80% are seen a single time; about 14% belongs to the top ten. This sample comprised peripheral blood, obtained on day 0 of AZD1222 vaccination. Source of these receptors: an adult in good health. Each CDR3 is given with its conserved first and last residue. Fields, in order: clone size, J gene, V gene, D gene, CDR3 protein, CDR3 DNA. The D gene is left open where the match is weak. Size values are once, few and many counts, or a class for expanded clones, and some rows have none.

.	TRBJ2-7	TRBV5-1	.	CASSLGGISSNEQYF	TGCGCCAGCAGCTTGGGGGGAATTAGTAGCAACGAGCAGTACTTC
few	TRBJ1-5	TRBV7-8	.	CASSHMDPYQPQHF	TGTGCCAGCAGCCACATGGACCCCTATCAGCCCCAGCATTTT
.	TRBJ2-2	TRBV7-9	.	CASTSNTGELFF	TGTGCCAGCACATCTAACACCGGGGAGCTGTTTTTT
.	TRBJ1-5	TRBV4-3	.	CASSQDGGGYQPQHF	TGCGCCAGCAGCCAAGACGGCGGAGGCTATCAGCCCCAGCATTTT
.	TRBJ2-1	TRBV5-1	TRBD1	CASAATGKSYNEQFF	TGCGCCAGCGCCGCGACAGGGAAATCCTACAATGAGCAGTTCTTC
.	TRBJ1-3	TRBV3-1/TRBV3-2	.	CASSRQGWGNTIYF	TGTGCCAGCAGCCGGCAGGGTTGGGGAAACACCATATATTTT
.	TRBJ2-1	TRBV7-9	TRBD2	CASSSHPGLAGRGYNEQFF	TGTGCCAGCAGCTCTCATCCGGGACTAGCGGGGAGGGGATACAATGAGCAGTTCTTC
.	TRBJ1-2	TRBV6-4	TRBD1	CASRDEGAEGYTF	TGTGCCAGCAGAGACGAGGGGGCGGAGGGCTACACCTTC
.	TRBJ2-1	TRBV13	.	CASSLEQGNEQFF	TGTGCCAGCAGCTTAGAGCAGGGCAATGAGCAGTTCTTC
.	TRBJ1-2	TRBV9	.	CASSGDGGDYGYTF	TGTGCCAGCAGCGGAGACGGTGGGGACTATGGCTACACCTTC
.	TRBJ2-7	TRBV28	.	CASSSPGWASGEQYF	TGTGCCAGCAGTTCCCCCGGGTGGGCGTCGGGCGAGCAGTACTTC
.	TRBJ2-5	TRBV5-4	TRBD1	CASSPTGARETQYF	TGTGCCAGCAGCCCGACAGGGGCCAGGGAAACCCAGTACTTC
.	TRBJ2-1	TRBV19	TRBD1	CARTRGDRARNEQFF	TGTGCCAGAACCCGGGGGGACAGGGCTCGCAATGAGCAGTTCTTC
.	TRBJ2-3	TRBV5-5	.	CASSLLIGGSTDTQYF	TGTGCCAGCAGCCTCCTGATAGGGGGGAGCACAGATACGCAGTATTTT
.	TRBJ1-5	TRBV5-8	.	CASRLAGPNQPQHF	TGTGCCAGCAGGTTAGCCGGACCCAATCAGCCCCAGCATTTT
once	TRBJ1-1	TRBV20-1	.	CSARDQREAFF	TGCAGTGCTAGAGATCAGAGGGAAGCTTTCTTT
.	TRBJ2-2	TRBV4-3	TRBD1	CASSQDFGTGASGELFF	TGCGCCAGCAGCCAAGATTTCGGGACAGGGGCCTCCGGGGAGCTGTTTTTT
.	TRBJ2-1	TRBV30	.	CAWRRVSYNEQFF	TGTGCCTGGAGGAGGGTTTCCTACAATGAGCAGTTCTTC
.	TRBJ1-1	TRBV6-2/TRBV6-3	TRBD1	CASSLQGADTEAFF	TGTGCCAGCAGTCTACAGGGGGCTGACACTGAAGCTTTCTTT
.	TRBJ1-5	TRBV6-4	.	CASSVDSSVRPQHF	TGTGCCAGCAGTGTTGATTCCTCAGTACGGCCCCAGCATTTT
medium-sized	TRBJ2-4	TRBV21-1	.	CASSIRLPGNIQYF	TGTGCCAGCAGCATTCGACTGCCCGGGAACATTCAGTACTTC
.	TRBJ2-5	TRBV19	TRBD1	CASSIRGLGETQYF	TGTGCCAGTAGTATAAGGGGGCTCGGAGAGACCCAGTACTTC
.	TRBJ2-1	TRBV5-3	.	CARSLRSICSSYNEQFF	TGTGCCAGAAGCTTGAGATCTATATGCAGCTCCTACAATGAGCAGTTCTTC
.	TRBJ2-1	TRBV18	TRBD2	CATASGGSSYNEQFF	TGTGCCACTGCTAGCGGGGGGTCCTCCTACAATGAGCAGTTCTTC
few	TRBJ2-7	TRBV7-2	.	CASSFEDTYEQYF	TGTGCCAGCAGCTTCGAGGACACCTACGAGCAGTACTTC
.	TRBJ1-2	TRBV28	TRBD1	CASSADRFRGYTF	TGTGCCAGCAGTGCGGACAGGTTCAGGGGCTACACCTTC